Following are 20 T cell receptor beta chains from one sample sequenced in a study of T cells in narcolepsy (dated by TCRdb to the late 2010s). Receptor amplification or capture employed the immunoSEQ multiplex PCR assay. TCRdb retrieved this table from immuneACCESS and kept in-frame rearrangements only. Not all clones are present; in checked studies, unresolved V genes account for under half, and no reason is known for the remainder. The sample records 20,000 to 30,000 clones, roughly 85% of which are singletons. The ten largest clonotypes hold roughly 10% of the sample. The sample comprised memory (CD45RA-) CD4+ T cells from blood. The label giving this sample's cell subset or site can be read as: memory T cells sorted ex vivo from peripheral blood. All receptors come from a human donor in good health.

CDR3 in amino acids: CSVEPDGGRAETQYF. CDR3 DNA: TGCAGCGTTGAACCCGATGGGGGGAGGGCTGAGACCCAGTACTTC. The chain joins TRBV29-1 to TRBJ2-5; TRBD2 agrees at 7 bases. Trimming removed 2 bases from V and 5 bases from J; junction bases left unmatched: 11. The CDR3 covers 15 residues. Looked up from germline, CDR1 is SQVTM and CDR2 is ANQGSEA. Drawing the rest from reference TRBV29-1 and TRBJ2-5, the complete variable domain is SAVISQKPSRDICQRGTSLTIQCQVDSQVTMMFWYRQQPGQSLTLIATANQGSEATYESGFVIDKFPISRPNLTFSTLTVSNMSPEDSSIYLCSVEPDGGRAETQYFGPGTRLLVL.

This rearrangement joins TRBV5-1 to TRBJ2-7, with a weak D call TRBD1 (6 bases). V was shortened by 0 bases and J by 5 bases, with 18 bases between the two germline ends. The CDR3 is 16 residues long. Per the germline V gene, CDR1 is SGHRS and CDR2 is YFSETQ. The CDR3 DNA reads TGCGCCAGCAGCTTGGGACAGGTAGCCCTCGGGGACGAGCAGTACTTC. Its translation: CASSLGQVALGDEQYF.

The chain couples TRBV5-1 to TRBJ2-5, with TRBD1 identical over 10 bases. The germline gives CDR1 SGHRS, CDR2 YFSETQ. The CDR3 covers 16 residues. Trimming took 0 bases from V and 4 from J; bases not matched to a gene: 6. Here the CDR3 DNA reads TGCGCCAGCAGCTTGGGAAGCGGACAGGGGGTAGAGACCCAGTACTTC. It specifies CASSLGSGQGVETQYF.

This clone was seen just once. The chain is built from TRBV6-1 and TRBJ2-4, with TRBD1 identical over 11 bases. Germline V gene sequence: CDR1 MNHNS, CDR2 SASEGT. The CDR3 extends over 17 amino acids. J lost 0 bases, V lost 2 bases, and 3 bases had no gene match. The CDR3 here is CASSEQDRGLAKNIQYF. The CDR3 nucleotides read TGTGCCAGCAGTGAACAGGACAGGGGGCTAGCCAAAAACATTCAGTACTTC.

CDR3 nucleotides: TGTGCCAGCAGACTAGCGGGAGGGGCAGATACGCAGTATTTT. It specifies CASRLAGGADTQYF. The chain recombines TRBV6-6 with TRBJ2-3; TRBD2 matches 13 bases. V lost 6 bases and J lost 4; bases outside the gene matches: 1. CDR1 and CDR2 (germline): MNHNY, SVGAGI (reference sequence). The CDR3 has 14 amino acids.

The V gene is TRBV30, the J gene TRBJ2-1; D remains unclear. Germline V CDR1 and CDR2: GTSNPN, SVGIG (reference sequence). The V and J ends lost 0 bases and 10 bases respectively, with 7 bases between them. CDR3 length: 11 amino acids. CDR3: CAWSVLGEQFF. The DNA of the CDR3 is TGTGCCTGGAGTGTACTTGGGGAGCAGTTCTTC.

This clone was seen a single time. This sequence joins TRBV4-1 and TRBJ2-7, with 13 positions matching TRBD2. CDR1 and CDR2 (germline): MGHRA, YSYEKL. The CDR3 is 15 amino acids. V lost 4 bases to trimming and J lost 4 bases; unmatched junction nucleotides: 4. The CDR3 here is CASSPTSGRPYEQYF. As DNA, the CDR3 is TGCGCCAGCAGCCCGACTAGCGGGAGGCCGTACGAGCAGTACTTC.

This chain uses TRBV29-1 with TRBJ2-3, with 7 nucleotides matching TRBD1. From germline, CDR1 is SQVTM and CDR2 ANQGSEA. This CDR3 comprises 14 residues. The ends lost 6 bases at V and 0 bases at J; junction bases unmatched: 6. The CDR3 DNA sequence: TGCAGCGTGGATGACAGGGATAGCACAGATACGCAGTATTTT. Encoded protein: CSVDDRDSTDTQYF.

A few counts support this clone. This chain uses TRBV6-4 with TRBJ2-3; 12 bases match TRBD2. Germline CDR1 reads MRHNA; CDR2 reads SNTAGT. This CDR3 spans 14 amino acids. V was clipped by 8 bases and J by 4 bases; unmatched bases: 4. For the CDR3, the DNA is TGTGCCAGCCAAAGGACTAGCGGGGCAGATACGCAGTATTTT. Encoded protein: CASQRTSGADTQYF.

This chain connects TRBV5-6 to TRBJ2-7, with TRBD1 matching over 8 bases. This CDR3 region has 15 residues. Germline CDR1 is SGHDT and CDR2 is YYEEEE. Losses at the gene ends were 0 bases for V and 6 bases for J; bases not matched to a gene: 8. The CDR3 nucleotides are TGTGCCAGCAGCTTGGTGGGCAGGGGGCTCGTCGAGCAGTACTTC. This codes for CASSLVGRGLVEQYF.

This clone was seen once. This rearrangement joins TRBV6-1 to TRBJ1-3; no firm D call. Trimming took off 10 bases at V and 1 base at J, with 2 bases between the two ends. The germline V gene encodes CDR1 MNHNS and CDR2 SASEGT. The length of the CDR3 is 10 residues. The CDR3 DNA follows: TGTGCCACGTCTGGAAACACCATATATTTT. Its protein product is CATSGNTIYF.

The rearrangement uses TRBV10-2 and TRBJ1-2; a weak D match, TRBD1 (6 bases). V was clipped by 0 bases and J by 8 bases, with 25 bases between them. The CDR3 length is 18 residues. Germline V gene lookup returns CDR1 WSHSY and CDR2 SAAADI. The DNA of the CDR3 is TGCGCCAGCAGTGAGTCGTTGGGATCTCCAGGGGAGCGCAACGGCTACACCTTC. The encoded protein is CASSESLGSPGERNGYTF.

The V and J genes are TRBV4-1 and TRBJ2-7; possibly TRBD1 for D (6 bases). Trimming took off 2 bases at V and 3 bases at J, with 14 bases between the two ends. Germline V gives CDR1 MGHRA, CDR2 YSYEKL. The CDR3 is 15 amino acids. The CDR3 spells CASSQTQGGVYEQYF. The CDR3 nucleotides are TGCGCCAGCAGCCAAACACAGGGTGGGGTCTACGAGCAGTACTTC.

V is TRBV7-2 and J is TRBJ2-3, with D unresolved. With 0 bases removed from V and 0 bases from J, the gap between germline ends came to 4 bases. The CDR3 totals 14 residues. Germline CDR1 SGHTA, CDR2 FQGNSA. CDR3 residues: CASSLALSTDTQYF. Here the CDR3 DNA reads TGTGCCAGCAGCTTAGCACTAAGCACAGATACGCAGTATTTT.

The rearrangement joins TRBV9 to TRBJ2-1; 9 positions match TRBD2. The germline gives CDR1 SGDLS, CDR2 YYNGEE. The CDR3 loop spans 16 amino acids. Trimming cost V 2 bases and J 6 bases; bases outside gene matches: 9. CDR3 protein: CASSVRSGLAGNEQFF. CDR3 nucleotide sequence: TGTGCCAGCAGCGTCAGGTCGGGACTAGCCGGCAATGAGCAGTTCTTC.

The V call is TRBV6-5, the J call TRBJ2-7; D perhaps matches TRBD1 (7 bases). V lost 6 bases, J lost 0 bases, and 12 bases lay in between. Germline values: CDR1 MNHEY, CDR2 SVGAGI. CDR3 size: 14 residues. The CDR3 DNA follows: TGTGCCAGCAGGAGACAGGGAGGCTCCTACGAGCAGTACTTC. Amino acid sequence: CASRRQGGSYEQYF.

The chain recombines TRBV28 with TRBJ1-1, with 8 bases matching TRBD1. V lost 1 base, J lost 10 bases, and 2 bases stayed unmatched. Germline loops: CDR1 MDHEN, CDR2 SYDVKM. The CDR3 runs 12 residues. The CDR3 nucleotides read TGTGCCAGCAGTTTATACGGACAGGGAGCTTTCTTT. Protein product: CASSLYGQGAFF.

In its sample, this clone was seen once. The chain is built from TRBV7-8 and TRBJ2-3; D unclear. V lost 0 bases and J lost 1, with 2 bases in between. The CDR3 is made up of 13 amino acids. The germline V gene has CDR1 SGHVS and CDR2 FQNEAQ. The CDR3: CASSLARTDTQYF. CDR3 in DNA: TGTGCCAGCAGCTTAGCCCGCACAGATACGCAGTATTTT.

This rearrangement joins TRBV7-2 to TRBJ2-7, with 9 bases lining up with TRBD1. J was trimmed by 6 bases and V by 6 bases; bases with no gene match: 9. This CDR3 has 14 amino acids. Germline V lookup: CDR1 SGHTA, CDR2 FQGNSA. The chain's CDR3 is CASSRDRAKLEQYF. As DNA, the CDR3 is TGTGCCAGCAGTCGGGACAGGGCGAAGCTCGAGCAGTACTTC.

This clone was found once. The rearrangement links TRBV7-8 to TRBJ1-6; 7 bases align to TRBD1. The V gene's germline CDR1 is SGHVS and CDR2 FQNEAQ. This CDR3 is 15 amino acids long. V lost 3 bases and J lost 7; bases outside the gene matches: 6. In nucleotides, the CDR3 is TGTGCCAGCAGCTTCCGGGAACAGGGGAATTCACCCCTCCACTTT. This sequence encodes CASSFREQGNSPLHF.